Shown below are 14 T cell receptor beta chains from a single sample sequenced in a study of control samples from healthy donors and cancer patients. TCRdb's copy holds only in-frame clones and misses some; the assay was immunoSEQ multiplex PCR. The sample holds tens of thousands of clones, 79% seen once. Specimen: PBMCs. These receptor sequences come from a man aged 55 to 70 with head and neck cancer.

V gene TRBV6-5 combines with J gene TRBJ2-3, with TRBD1 matching 7 bases. V gave up 6 bases and J gave up 4 bases; unmatched junction bases: 7. The CDR3 has 14 amino acids. Germline-derived CDR1 and CDR2 are MNHEY and SVGAGI. The CDR3: CASSTGTAADTQYF. The CDR3 nucleotides read TGTGCCAGCAGCACCGGGACAGCAGCAGATACGCAGTATTTT.

The chain has TRBV20-1 and TRBJ2-1; no definite D call. Germline V CDR1 and CDR2: DFQATT, SNEGSKA (reference sequence). This CDR3 contains 11 residues. V was shortened by 6 bases and J by 6 bases, with 9 bases between the two germline ends. DNA for the CDR3: TGCAGTGCCGGTGCCCTCAATGAGCAGTTCTTC. Its protein product is CSAGALNEQFF.

This clone has only one observation. The chain couples TRBV29-1 to TRBJ2-4; D call uncertain. V lost 4 bases and J lost 7, with 11 bases in between. This CDR3 contains 12 residues. The germline V gene has CDR1 SQVTM and CDR2 ANQGSEA. As DNA, the CDR3 is TGCAGCGTTGGTGCTTCTAGGAACATTCAGTACTTC. It is translated as CSVGASRNIQYF. The whole variable domain, remainder taken from reference TRBV29-1 and TRBJ2-4, is SAVISQKPSRDICQRGTSLTIQCQVDSQVTMMFWYRQQPGQSLTLIATANQGSEATYESGFVIDKFPISRPNLTFSTLTVSNMSPEDSSIYLCSVGASRNIQYFGAGTRLSVL.

This clone turned up a few times. The chain uses TRBV9 and TRBJ2-5; 11 positions agree with TRBD2. The V gene end was trimmed by 3 bases and the J gene end by 4 bases; junction bases not matched to a gene: 5. This CDR3 spans 15 amino acids. In germline, CDR1 is SGDLS, CDR2 YYNGEE. The CDR3 coding sequence is TGTGCCAGCAGCGCCCTAACTAGCGGGAGAGAGACCCAGTACTTC. Its translation: CASSALTSGRETQYF.

This clone appeared a few times. The chain couples TRBV27 to TRBJ1-5; the D gene is possibly TRBD1 (5 bases). V was cut by 5 bases and J by 2 bases, with 7 bases left in between. This CDR3 contains 13 residues. Germline lookup yields CDR1 MNHEY and CDR2 SMNVEV (reference sequence). The CDR3 loop is CASSQQGNQPQHF. In DNA, the CDR3 is TGTGCCAGCAGTCAACAGGGCAATCAGCCCCAGCATTTT.

This rearrangement joins TRBV6-1 to TRBJ1-1, with TRBD1 matching 7 bases. This CDR3 has 14 amino acids. Looked up from germline, CDR1 is MNHNS and CDR2 is SASEGT. V lost 2 bases, J lost 1 base, and 1 base stayed unmatched. The CDR3 loop reads CASSEKGANTEAFF. In DNA, the CDR3 is TGTGCCAGCAGTGAAAAGGGGGCGAACACTGAAGCTTTCTTT.

This chain joins TRBV27 and TRBJ2-7, with unresolved D. V lost 2 bases and J lost 4, with 12 bases in between. The CDR3 extends over 14 amino acids. Per germline, CDR1 MNHEY and CDR2 SMNVEV (reference sequence). The DNA of the CDR3 is TGTGCCAGCAGTTTACTAGGTATGGGATACGAGCAGTACTTC. The encoded protein is CASSLLGMGYEQYF.

This chain joins TRBV28 and TRBJ1-4; a possible D gene is TRBD1 (6 bases). The V gene lost 6 bases and the J gene lost 7 bases, with 24 bases spanning the gap. This CDR3 contains 17 residues. CDR1 is MDHEN, CDR2 SYDVKM, per germline. The CDR3 loop is CASRSRRDQGWVEKLFF. The DNA for the CDR3 is TGTGCCAGCAGGTCCCGCCGGGACCAGGGGTGGGTTGAAAAACTGTTTTTT.

The chain carries TRBV6-1 and TRBJ1-2; D gene ambiguous. V was clipped by 2 bases and J by 8 bases, with 12 bases between them. The CDR3 is 13 residues long. Germline V CDR1 and CDR2: MNHNS, SASEGT. The CDR3 nucleotides read TGTGCCAGCAGTGAAATCGGCAGATCCGGCTACACCTTC. The encoded protein is CASSEIGRSGYTF.

This clone is deemed medium-sized. The CDR3 spells CASSLSLTDTQYF. CDR3 DNA sequence: TGTGCCAGCAGTTTGTCCTTAACAGATACGCAGTATTTT. V and J are TRBV27 and TRBJ2-3; D ambiguous. The CDR3 consists of 13 residues. From germline, CDR1 is MNHEY and CDR2 SMNVEV (reference sequence). Between the trimmed V and J ends, which lost 3 bases and 3 bases, there was a span of 7 bases.

The chain combines TRBV11-2 with TRBJ2-7, with D unclear. Germline loops: CDR1 SGHAT, CDR2 FQNNGV. The CDR3 has 14 amino acids. V lost 5 bases and J lost 1, with 12 bases in between. CDR3 protein: CASSPQVGSYEQYF. The CDR3 DNA follows: TGTGCCAGCAGCCCCCAGGTGGGATCCTACGAGCAGTACTTC.

The CDR3 sequence: CAISESIGYGYTF. The CDR3 nucleotides read TGTGCCATCAGTGAGTCGATAGGCTATGGCTACACCTTC. The chain uses TRBV10-3 and TRBJ1-2; D not resolved. V lost 0 bases and J 4 bases, leaving 6 bases between the germline ends. The CDR3 contains 13 residues. CDR1 is ENHRY and CDR2 is SYGVKD in the germline V gene.

This clone was counted only a few times. V usage is TRBV29-1 and J usage is TRBJ2-2; TRBD2 is a possible D gene (6 bases). The germline V and J ends were trimmed by 3 bases and 5 bases, with 16 bases remaining between them. The CDR3 extends over 15 amino acids. Germline-derived CDR1 and CDR2 are SQVTM and ANQGSEA. The CDR3 reads CSVDLGLARTGELFF. CDR3 DNA sequence: TGCAGCGTTGATCTCGGGCTAGCGAGAACCGGGGAGCTGTTTTTT.

The gene calls are TRBV28 and TRBJ2-5; D gene ambiguous. CDR1 is MDHEN, CDR2 SYDVKM, per germline. V was cut by 1 base and J by 9 bases, with 18 bases left in between. The CDR3 covers 15 residues. CDR3 protein: CASSLYKVKEMAQYF. The CDR3, as DNA: TGTGCCAGCAGTTTATATAAAGTTAAAGAGATGGCCCAGTACTTC.